These 24 T cell receptor beta chains originate from one sample sequenced in a study of CD8+ T cells in alopecia areata (dated by TCRdb to about 2018). Cells from pooled mouse cutaneous lymph nodes were stained for CD4, CD8alpha, NKG2D, NKG2ACE and other markers and then sorted on a BD Influx. Libraries were constructed by the immunoSEQ multiplex PCR assay. RNA was extracted from all samples and reverse transcribed into cDNA, which served as template for TCR sequencing. Sourced from immuneACCESS, this table was stored by TCRdb with only in-frame sequences that have V and J called. A share of the clones is absent; for the studies checked, an unresolved V gene accounts for under half, and the remainder has no known explanation. This sample has 200,000 to 300,000 clones, none of them a singleton. The ten largest clones capture 1.2% of the sample. Sequenced sample: CD4+ T cells sorted from a lymph node. These receptors came from a C3H/HeJ mouse with alopecia areata. The MHC haplotype that this mouse strain carries is H2-k.

As regards this clone: Gene names follow the mouse nomenclature. The read is 4 residues too short to cover the CDR3 end, so that end is filled in from the germline J gene. V is TRBV4 and J is TRBJ1-2, with 8 nucleotides matching TRBD1. Looked up from germline, CDR1 is LGHDT and CDR2 is YNNKQL (reference sequence). This CDR3 is built from 15 residues. V was clipped by 5 bases and J by 0 bases; unmatched bases: 5. The part of the CDR3 DNA that was read is TGTGCCAGCAGCCCCGGGACAGGTTCAAACTCC. It translates to CASSPGTGSNS. The entire CDR3 is CASSPGTGSNSDYTF.

The table lists this clone with many counts. Gene names and germline match the mouse. Read data end 4 residues before the CDR3 end; the end is taken from the germline J gene. The same CDR3 can be traced to other DNA sequences in this sample. V usage is TRBV13-1 and J usage is TRBJ2-1; unclear D gene. CDR3 length: 13 residues. V shed 0 bases and J shed 4 bases, with 5 bases lying between them. Germline lookup yields CDR1 NSHNY and CDR2 SYGAGN. The DNA read from the CDR3 is TGTGCCAGCAGTGATGACAGATATGCT. As protein: CASSDDRYA. The whole CDR3 protein is CASSDDRYAEQFF.

There are many counts of this clone. All gene names here are mouse names. The read falls 4 residues short of the CDR3 end, and the missing part is taken from the germline J gene. The chain links TRBV17 to TRBJ2-7; TRBD1 matches 11 bases. The CDR3 is 13 residues long. CDR1 MNHDT and CDR2 YYDKIL come from the germline V gene. The covered CDR3 bases are TGTGCTAGCAGCCCGGACAGGGGGCAT. This gives the protein CASSPDRGH. The full CDR3 protein reads CASSPDRGHEQYF.

This clone was seen a few times. A much larger clone is a single base away; this may be a read error. Germline and genes here are mouse. The read finishes 4 residues shy of the CDR3 end, and the germline J gene is used to complete it. V and J are TRBV13-1 and TRBJ1-2; no firm D call. In germline, CDR1 is NSHNY, CDR2 SYGAGN. Deletions cut 1 base from V and 0 bases from J, with 4 bases between. The CDR3 covers 13 residues. CDR3 protein: CASSDWSNSDYTF. The DNA read from the CDR3 is TGTGCCAGCAGTGATTGGTCAAACTCC.

This clone was seen only a few times. Gene names and germline match the mouse. The CDR3 goes on 4 residues after the read ends, and that part is filled in from the germline J gene. The sample carries other DNA sequences with the same CDR3. The chain uses TRBV19 and TRBJ1-1; TRBD1 matches at 11 bases. The CDR3 is 14 amino acids. V gave up 6 bases and J gave up 3 bases; unmatched junction bases: 4. Germline assignment: CDR1 FNHDT and CDR2 SITEND (reference sequence). The chain's CDR3 is CASTDRGRDTEVFF. The CDR3 DNA, read in part, is TGTGCCAGCACGGACAGGGGGCGCGACACA.

This clone was observed a handful of times. Gene names and germline refer to mouse. The read halts 4 residues ahead of the CDR3 end, with the missing end drawn from the germline J gene. This chain uses TRBV17 with TRBJ1-2; 9 bases map to TRBD1. Germline V gene lookup returns CDR1 MNHDT and CDR2 YYDKIL. J lost 1 base, V lost 0 bases, and 6 bases had no gene match. The CDR3 runs to 17 residues. The covered CDR3 bases are TGTGCTAGCAGTAGAGATCAGGGACAGGGATTAAACTCC. Protein: CASSRDQGQGLNS. The whole CDR3 sequence is CASSRDQGQGLNSDYTF.

This clone was seen a handful of times. The gene symbols are mouse symbols. The read finishes 4 residues shy of the CDR3 end, and the germline J gene is used to complete it. The V and J genes are TRBV17 and TRBJ2-2; 8 bases fit TRBD1. The CDR3 loop spans 14 amino acids. V lost 6 bases, J lost 4 bases, and 4 bases stayed unmatched. The V gene's germline CDR1 is MNHDT and CDR2 YYDKIL. The chain's CDR3 is CASSRGPVTGQLYF. Partial CDR3 DNA: TGTGCTAGCAGCAGGGGGCCGGTCACCGGG.

On this clone itself: The gene symbols are mouse symbols. The CDR3 end is not reached by the read, which stops 4 residues before it; the germline J gene fills it in. The chain couples TRBV1 to TRBJ2-3; D perhaps matches TRBD2 (6 bases). Between the trimmed V and J ends, which lost 4 bases and 0 bases, there was a span of 11 bases. Germline V gene lookup returns CDR1 NSQYPW and CDR2 LRSPGD (reference sequence). This CDR3 comprises 15 residues. The part of the CDR3 DNA that was read is TGCACCTGCAGTGAATGGGGGTCTAGTGCAGAA. It is translated as CTCSEWGSSAE. From start to end, the CDR3 is CTCSEWGSSAETLYF.

This clone was seen repeatedly, ten times or more. The gene names given are mouse names. Sequencing ends 4 residues short of the CDR3 end; the germline J gene provides the rest. The same CDR3 can be traced to other DNA sequences in this sample. The chain couples TRBV17 to TRBJ2-7, with TRBD1 matching over 8 bases. Germline CDR1 MNHDT, CDR2 YYDKIL. The CDR3 totals 13 residues. CDR3 in amino acids: CASSRQGADEQYF. The covered CDR3 bases are TGTGCTAGCAGTAGGCAGGGGGCGGAT.

This clone was detected ten times or more. The gene symbols are mouse symbols. The CDR3 goes on 4 residues after the read ends, and that part is filled in from the germline J gene. Distinct nucleotide sequences in the sample also encode this CDR3. The chain links TRBV1 to TRBJ2-2, with D hard to call. Germline loops: CDR1 NSQYPW, CDR2 LRSPGD (reference sequence). V lost 0 bases and J lost 2, with 4 bases in between. This CDR3 spans 14 amino acids. This CDR3 is CTCSADRNTGQLYF. CDR3 DNA (partial): TGCACCTGCAGTGCAGACAGGAACACCGGG.

Notes on this clone: These gene names are mouse names. The observed sequence ends 4 residues before the CDR3 terminus, with the missing tail filled in from the germline J gene. The chain carries TRBV1 and TRBJ1-2; 7 nucleotides line up with TRBD1. Germline V gene sequence: CDR1 NSQYPW, CDR2 LRSPGD (reference sequence). This CDR3 has 14 amino acids. Trimming cost V 0 bases and J 4 bases; bases outside gene matches: 2. The CDR3 here is CTCSADRGASDYTF. The CDR3 bases that were read are TGCACCTGCAGTGCAGACAGGGGGGCCTCC.

In the case of this clone: Genes here carry mouse names. The read is 4 residues too short to cover the CDR3 end, so that end is filled in from the germline J gene. This chain uses TRBV13-1 with TRBJ2-5, with 8 bases lining up with TRBD2. Germline CDR1 and CDR2: NSHNY and SYGAGN. Trimming removed 0 bases from V and 2 bases from J; junction bases left unmatched: 2. The CDR3 extends over 15 amino acids. CDR3 DNA, as far as it was read: TGTGCCAGCAGTGATGAGGGGGGGGCCCAAGAC. It translates to CASSDEGGAQD. The complete CDR3 sequence is CASSDEGGAQDTQYF.

In this sample, this clone turned up many times. Germline and genes: mouse. The sequence runs out 4 residues before the end of the CDR3; the remainder is reconstructed from the germline J gene. The same CDR3 can be traced to other DNA sequences in this sample. J is TRBJ2-2 and V is TRBV1; D is uncertain. Germline CDR1 reads NSQYPW; CDR2 reads LRSPGD (reference sequence). The CDR3 sequence is 14 residues long. V was cut by 0 bases and J by 2 bases, with 4 bases left in between. This CDR3 reads CTCSAEGNTGQLYF. The sequenced CDR3 bases are TGCACCTGCAGTGCAGAGGGGAACACCGGG.

The sample holds a few counts of this clone. Genes and germline are mouse. Incomplete CDR3 DNA: TGTGCCAGCAGCCCGGGACAGGGGAGCTATGCT. Translation: CASSPGQGSYA. The entire CDR3 protein is CASSPGQGSYAEQFF. The chain is built from TRBV5 and TRBJ2-1; 10 bases are shared with TRBD1. The CDR3 end falls 4 residues outside the read, so it is completed with the germline J gene. Germline loops: CDR1 LGHNA, CDR2 YNLKQL (reference sequence). The junction had 3 bases not matched to a gene; V was cut back by 4 bases and J by 3 bases. This CDR3 has 15 amino acids.

This clone has a handful of counts. Each gene name is a mouse one. The read halts 4 residues ahead of the CDR3 end, with the missing end drawn from the germline J gene. This rearrangement joins TRBV31 to TRBJ1-1; D is uncertain. There are 12 residues in the CDR3. The V gene's germline CDR1 is GKSSPN and CDR2 SITVG. V was cut by 5 bases and J by 0 bases, with 7 bases left in between. The CDR3 DNA, read in part, is TGTGCCTGGGCAGGCCCAAACACA. Protein: CAWAGPNT. In full, the CDR3 reads CAWAGPNTEVFF.

This clone appeared a few times. Gene labels here are mouse ones. With the read ending 4 residues before the CDR3 end, the germline J gene is used to fill in that end. This rearrangement joins TRBV5 to TRBJ2-3; 10 bases match TRBD1. Germline CDR1 is LGHNA and CDR2 is YNLKQL (reference sequence). The junction had 7 bases not matched to a gene; V was cut back by 4 bases and J by 3 bases. This CDR3 region has 16 residues. The DNA read from the CDR3 is TGTGCCAGCAGCCCAAGACAGGGGGCGATGGCAGAA. Translated: CASSPRQGAMAE. The whole CDR3 sequence reads CASSPRQGAMAETLYF.

Details on this clone: Gene and germline names: mouse. Read sequence stops 4 residues before the CDR3 end, and the germline J gene provides the missing end. The chain couples TRBV1 to TRBJ2-1; a possible D gene is TRBD1 (5 bases). CDR1 is NSQYPW and CDR2 is LRSPGD in the germline V gene (reference sequence). The CDR3 contains 15 residues. CDR3 DNA (partial): TGCACCTGCAGTGCAGATCGTCAGGGAGAGGCT. It codes for CTCSADRQGEA. The entire CDR3 sequence reads CTCSADRQGEAEQFF.

This clone has just a few counts. Gene names and germline match the mouse. Coverage ceases 4 residues before the CDR3 finishes, and the germline J gene fills in the end. Other nucleotide sequences in the sample specify the same CDR3. This chain uses TRBV31 with TRBJ1-2, with 8 bases matching TRBD1. CDR3 length: 13 residues. V lost 5 bases, J lost 0 bases, and 2 bases stayed unmatched. The germline gives CDR1 GKSSPN, CDR2 SITVG. CDR3 bases read: TGTGCCTGGGGACAGGGCGCAAACTCC. As protein: CAWGQGANS. The whole CDR3 protein is CAWGQGANSDYTF.

Regarding this clone: Genes and germline are mouse. Sequencing ends 3 residues short of the CDR3 end; the germline J gene provides the rest. The chain employs TRBV13-3 and TRBJ1-6; 8 nucleotides line up with TRBD1. TRBJ1-6 is noted as an ORF with a role that remains uncertain. This CDR3 has 18 amino acids. CDR1 is NNHDY and CDR2 is SYVADS in the germline V gene. V lost 0 bases to trimming and J lost 0 bases; unmatched junction nucleotides: 5. CDR3 sequence reads: CASSDGTGGLSYNSPLYF. The covered CDR3 bases are TGTGCCAGCAGTGATGGTACAGGGGGTCTTTCCTATAATTCGCCC.

For this clone: The gene names here belong to mouse. The read stops 4 residues short of the end of the CDR3; the missing end is completed from the germline J gene. This sequence joins TRBV13-1 and TRBJ2-1; TRBD2 aligns across 14 bases. This CDR3 has 15 residues. From germline, CDR1 is NSHNY and CDR2 SYGAGN. CDR3 amino acids: CASSSRDWGGAEQFF. The covered CDR3 bases are TGTGCCAGCAGTTCCCGGGACTGGGGGGGCGCT.

This clone occurred a few times. The genes are named according to mouse. The read comes to an end 4 residues before the CDR3 does, leaving the germline J gene to fill in the end. Other DNA sequences from this sample encode an identical CDR3 as well. The V and J genes are TRBV1 and TRBJ2-5, with 10 bases that match TRBD2. This CDR3 region has 15 residues. Germline assignment: CDR1 NSQYPW and CDR2 LRSPGD (reference sequence). The CDR3 reads CTCSAGWGGADTQYF. The part of the CDR3 DNA that was read is TGCACCTGCAGTGCAGGCTGGGGGGGCGCCGAC.

About this clone: Gene names refer to mouse genes. The CDR3 end is not reached by the read, which stops 4 residues before it; the germline J gene fills it in. This chain links TRBV13-3 with TRBJ1-1; 11 bases line up with TRBD1. The CDR3 runs 14 residues. Germline-derived CDR1 and CDR2 are NNHDY and SYVADS. Trimming removed 5 bases from V and 3 bases from J; junction bases left unmatched: 3. The sequenced CDR3 bases are TGTGCCAGCAGGGACAGGGGGCGCGACACA. It encodes CASRDRGRDT. The full CDR3 protein is CASRDRGRDTEVFF.

This clone showed up just a few times. Gene names refer to mouse genes. The read ends 4 residues early relative to the CDR3; the germline J gene fills the gap. The chain combines TRBV13-1 with TRBJ1-2, with D possibly TRBD1 on 6 matching bases. Trimming cost V 0 bases and J 1 base, with 16 bases left between them. The germline CDR1 and CDR2 sequences are NSHNY and SYGAGN. This CDR3 is 17 amino acids long. The CDR3 sequence: CASSDAPAGQKNSDYTF. CDR3 bases read: TGTGCCAGCAGTGATGCCCCCGCGGGACAAAAAAACTCC.

Notes on this clone: Gene names denote mouse genes. This CDR3 is CASSQLGGSSAETLYF. The sequenced part of the CDR3 DNA is TGTGCCAGCAGTCAACTGGGGGGTTCTAGTGCAGAA. This chain connects TRBV19 to TRBJ2-3, with TRBD2 identical over 9 bases. From the germline J gene comes the end of the CDR3, since the read stops 4 residues before it. Germline V gene lookup returns CDR1 FNHDT and CDR2 SITEND (reference sequence). The CDR3 covers 16 residues. With V trimmed by 4 bases and J by 0 bases, 6 bases remained unmatched.